The 6 T cell receptor beta chains below come from one sample, sequenced in a study of Ad26.COV2.S vaccination and SARS-CoV-2 variants. This table comes from immunoSEQ multiplex PCR, and its TCRdb copy is limited to in-frame clones, with some not included. This sample has 350,000 to 400,000 clones, with about 91% found just once. The treatment is: 15 to 20 received Ad26.COV2.S at low or high dose, single or two shots; about 5 received placebo; per-sample allocation not given. The study sampled participants on day 63 after the first vaccine or placebo injection. The sample consisted of peripheral blood, taken in a trial of Ad26.COV2.S vaccine versus placebo. The receptors derive from a person between 18 and 65 years old who received the Ad26.COV2.S COVID-19 vaccine or a placebo.

This chain uses TRBV3-1 (or the pseudogene TRBV3-2) with TRBJ1-5; the D gene is possibly TRBD1 (5 bases). The germline V and J ends were trimmed by 4 bases and 6 bases, with 13 bases remaining between them. There are 14 residues in the CDR3. Germline V gives CDR1 LGHDT, CDR2 YNNKEL (reference sequence). The CDR3 DNA sequence: TGTGCCAGCAGCCTGGGCCCGGGGGTTCAGCCCCAGCATTTT. It translates to CASSLGPGVQPQHF.

This CDR3 reads CATTLTGLANYGYTF. The CDR3 nucleotides are TGTGCCACAACTTTGACGGGCCTGGCTAACTATGGCTACACCTTC. This rearrangement joins TRBV19 to TRBJ1-2, with unresolved D. In germline, CDR1 is LNHDA, CDR2 SQIVND (reference sequence). V was trimmed by 10 bases and J by 0 bases, leaving 18 bases between them. This CDR3 region has 15 residues.

The chain carries TRBV7-3 and TRBJ2-1, with TRBD2 identical over 9 bases. Germline V CDR1 and CDR2: SGHTA, FQGTGA. J was trimmed by 5 bases and V by 5 bases; bases with no gene match: 16. The CDR3 spans 18 residues. The CDR3 loop reads CASSTIPGVAGGNNEQFF. The CDR3, as DNA: TGTGCCAGCAGCACTATACCGGGCGTTGCGGGAGGGAACAATGAGCAGTTCTTC.

The genes are TRBV18 and TRBJ1-1; TRBD1 might be the D (6 bases). Between the trimmed V and J ends, which lost 5 bases and 0 bases, there was a span of 16 bases. Germline V gene sequence: CDR1 KGHSH, CDR2 LQKENI. There are 16 residues in the CDR3. The CDR3 DNA follows: TGTGCCAGCTCAAGTTCGGGGGCGGGCGTGAACACTGAAGCTTTCTTT. Protein sequence: CASSSSGAGVNTEAFF.

J is TRBJ2-7 and V is TRBV7-4; 10 positions agree with TRBD2. V was pared by 5 bases and J by 4 bases, with 17 bases of the junction left unmatched. Germline V gene data show CDR1 as SGHVT and CDR2 as SQSDAQ. The CDR3 is made up of 18 amino acids. The CDR3 protein is CASSHGTDLAGALYEQYF. Written as DNA, the CDR3 is TGTGCCAGCAGCCACGGGACGGATCTAGCGGGAGCTCTGTACGAGCAGTACTTC.

The chain has TRBV5-1 and TRBJ1-2; 7 bases map to TRBD1. In germline, CDR1 is SGHRS, CDR2 YFSETQ. The CDR3 contains 15 residues. With V trimmed by 4 bases and J by 8 bases, 14 bases remained unmatched. CDR3 sequence: CASSARQQGTEGYTF. DNA for the CDR3: TGCGCCAGCAGCGCCCGTCAACAGGGGACTGAAGGCTACACCTTC. Full variable domain (outside the CDR3, taken from reference TRBV5-1 and TRBJ1-2): KAGVTQTPRYLIKTRGQQVTLSCSPISGHRSVSWYQQTPGQGLQFLFEYFSETQRNKGNFPGRFSGRQFSNSRSEMNVSTLELGDSALYLCASSARQQGTEGYTFGSGTRLTVV.